This T cell receptor beta chain is drawn from a study of shared T cell receptors in the human thymus. Repertoires were generated with immunoSEQ multiplex PCR, while TCRdb's copy carries only in-frame clones and drops some. Of roughly 700,000 clones listed, approximately 87% are singletons. Germline CDR1 is SGHDT and CDR2 is YYEEEE. CDR3 length equals 16 residues. V trimming: 2 bases; J trimming: 2 bases; junction bases outside the gene matches: 6. The sample was also linked to a second study, of human thymus T cells. That report notes: Thymic resections from corrective heart surgery supplied the tissue. Related research has reported that thymic repertoires overlap highly among unrelated individuals.

The sequencing input was thymocytes. This chain joins TRBV5-6 and TRBJ2-7, with 11 bases lining up with TRBD2. The sequence was collected from a boy under two years old with a congenital heart defect. For the CDR3, the DNA is TGTGCCAGCAGCTTTATAGCGGGAGGGAAGGCCTACGAGCAGTACTTC. This sequence encodes CASSFIAGGKAYEQYF.